This T cell receptor beta chain was sequenced for a study of blood T cell repertoires in COVID-19. This CDR3 is built from 14 residues. The germline CDR1 and CDR2 sequences are MDHEN and SYDVKM. V shed 6 bases, J shed 3 bases, and the junction held 6 bases outside the gene matches. This table comes from immunoSEQ multiplex PCR, and its TCRdb copy is limited to in-frame clones, with some not included. The sample yields around 130,000 clones, 65% to 90% seen once. A single count supports this clone. Sequences were obtained from PBMCs or T cells enriched from blood (not recorded which). The sequence was collected from a woman in her forties or fifties who had recovered from COVID-19. This rearrangement joins TRBV28 to TRBJ2-7; 9 bases are shared with TRBD2. In DNA form, the CDR3 reads TGTGCCAGCAGGAAAAGCGGGGGGCTCTACGAGCAGTACTTC. It is translated as CASRKSGGLYEQYF.